This entry lists 17 T cell receptor beta chains sequenced from one sample in a study of CXCR3-negative and CXCR3-positive naive CD8 T cells. Study-wide findings and caveats: For CXCR3-positive naive cells, TRB CDR3s were more hydrophobic than those of CXCR3-negative naive cells.

For these receptors, no antigen is known. UMI-labeled 5' RACE yielded the TRB cDNA libraries. Using the 5' RACE reads, TCRdb records one entry per CDR3 protein without DNA. This repertoire comprises 130,000 to 150,000 distinct CDR3 sequences; its ten largest clones make up 0.25% to 0.35%. The specimen sequenced was naive CXCR3+ CD8+ T cells from blood. Stated subset: CD45RO-CCR7+CD27+CD95- naive CD8+ T cells expressing CXCR3 (TNR3+). The receptors were gathered from a human donor in good health. Some clones in this sample may be carry-over from other donors' samples.

The chain uses TRBV6-6 and TRBJ2-2; there is no DNA to check the TCRdb D call of TRBD1. Germline assignment: CDR1 MNHNY and CDR2 SVGAGI (reference sequence). CDR3 length: 17 amino acids. The CDR3 sequence: CASRPPGPAWDTGELFF.

The chain couples TRBV7-9 to TRBJ2-3; TCRdb names TRBD1, which stays unverified in the absence of DNA. Germline V gives CDR1 SEHNR, CDR2 FQNEAQ (reference sequence). CDR3 size: 15 residues. The CDR3 loop is CASSSPTGMTDTQYF.

This chain links TRBV7-9 with TRBJ2-1; the D gene TCRdb calls, TRBD1, cannot be checked with no DNA. CDR3 length equals 13 residues. Germline lookup yields CDR1 SEHNR and CDR2 FQNEAQ (reference sequence). CDR3 residues: CASSWEGAYEQFF.

The chain employs TRBV30 and TRBJ2-1; lacking DNA, the TRBD2 call made by TCRdb goes unchecked. CDR1 and CDR2 (germline): GTSNPN, SVGIG (reference sequence). This CDR3 comprises 14 residues. CDR3 sequence: CAWTTSGPFDEQFF.

The chain is built from TRBV5-1 and TRBJ2-3; checking the TCRdb D call of TRBD1 is not possible without DNA. The CDR3 spans 15 residues. CDR1 is SGHRS and CDR2 is YFSETQ in the germline V gene. CDR3 sequence: CASSVSGGSTDTQYF.

The chain carries TRBV6-1 and TRBJ2-1; TCRdb indicates TRBD2, and absent DNA this call remains unverified. The CDR3 has 15 residues. Germline loops: CDR1 MNHNS, CDR2 SASEGT. The CDR3 sequence: CASSEHRQGLNEQFF.

The J gene is TRBJ1-1, the V gene TRBV12-3 or TRBV12-4; there is no DNA to check the TCRdb D call of TRBD1. The CDR3 runs to 13 residues. CDR3 region: CASSWGEGTEAFF.

This chain connects TRBV29-1 to TRBJ2-2. CDR1 SQVTM and CDR2 ANQGSEA come from the germline V gene. The CDR3 has 14 residues. The chain's CDR3 is CSVEGEPNTGELFF.

This chain uses TRBV29-1 with TRBJ2-7; the D call of TRBD1 rests on TCRdb alone, since no DNA is present to check it. The CDR3 runs to 13 residues. From germline, CDR1 is SQVTM and CDR2 ANQGSEA. This CDR3 reads CSVGGGDTYEQYF.

CDR3 sequence: CASSSMNTEAFF. The chain employs TRBV7-9 and TRBJ1-1. This CDR3 has 12 residues. CDR1 and CDR2 (germline): SEHNR, FQNEAQ (reference sequence). Drawing the rest from reference TRBV7-9 and TRBJ1-1, the complete variable domain is DTGVSQNPRHKITKRGQNVTFRCDPISEHNRLYWYRQTLGQGPEFLTYFQNEAQLEKSRLLSDRFSAERPKGSFSTLEIQRTEQGDSAMYLCASSSMNTEAFFGQGTRLTVV.

The chain combines TRBV6-1 with TRBJ2-2; TCRdb's D call of TRBD2 is untestable without DNA. CDR3 size: 17 residues. Per germline, CDR1 MNHNS and CDR2 SASEGT. CDR3 residues: CASSEGISGRFTGELFF.

The V gene is TRBV3-1, the J gene TRBJ2-7; TCRdb gives TRBD1 as the D gene, but with no DNA this cannot be confirmed. Germline-derived CDR1 and CDR2 are LGHDT and YNNKEL (reference sequence). The CDR3 extends over 15 amino acids. The CDR3 sequence is CASSPGPAGTYEQYF.

The CDR3 sequence is CSARGLAGVPSTDTQYF. This chain uses TRBV20-1 with TRBJ2-3; lacking DNA, the TRBD2 call made by TCRdb goes unchecked. The germline V gene has CDR1 DFQATT and CDR2 SNEGSKA (reference sequence). The CDR3 has 17 amino acids.

This chain connects TRBV20-1 to TRBJ2-7; without DNA, the TCRdb call of TRBD1 cannot be checked. The CDR3 is made up of 13 amino acids. Per the germline V gene, CDR1 is DFQATT and CDR2 is SNEGSKA (reference sequence). The CDR3 protein is CSAKAGLGYEQYF.

This chain joins TRBV29-1 and TRBJ1-1. The CDR3 is made up of 13 amino acids. Germline V gene lookup returns CDR1 SQVTM and CDR2 ANQGSEA. CDR3 amino acids: CSVEREPGRQAFF.

The V call is TRBV11-2, the J call TRBJ1-2. Per germline, CDR1 SGHAT and CDR2 FQNNGV. The CDR3 has 12 residues. The CDR3 sequence: CASSLGVVGYTF.

This sequence joins TRBV9 and TRBJ1-3; TCRdb returns TRBD1, unconfirmable since there is no DNA. The germline V gene encodes CDR1 SGDLS and CDR2 YYNGEE. The CDR3 runs to 18 residues. The CDR3 spells CASSAEVPHRGSGNTIYF.